Below are 18 T cell receptor beta chains sequenced from a single sample in a study of T cell repertoires in cytomegalovirus infection. TCRdb reanalysed the reads using MiXCR and keeps one entry per CDR3 protein. The table records about 920,000 distinct CDR3 sequences, around 29% of them present only once. Their antigens remain unidentified. Sequencing was performed on cultured CD8+ T cells from PBMCs, taken from culture after CMV antigen stimulation. These receptor sequences come from a human donor in good health (CMV status not recorded). Some clones in this sample may be carry-over from other donors' samples.

The chain couples TRBV6-1 to TRBJ2-3; maybe TRBD2 (7 bases). The CDR3 length is 14 residues. Trimming cost V 3 bases and J 11 bases, with 18 bases left between them. Germline CDR1 and CDR2: MNHNS and SASEGT. The CDR3 sequence: CASSEEEGGRLQYF. The CDR3 nucleotides read TGTGCCAGCAGTGAGGAGGAGGGGGGGCGGTTGCAGTATTTT.

The sample holds a few counts of this clonotype. The chain links TRBV5-6 to TRBJ1-1, with a weak D call TRBD1 (5 bases). Deletions cut 0 bases from V and 2 bases from J, with 14 bases between. The CDR3 consists of 16 residues. The V gene's germline CDR1 is SGHDT and CDR2 YYEEEE. CDR3 coding DNA: TGTGCCAGCAGCTTGGGTCAGGGCTCGATAAACACTGAAGCTTTCTTT. Residues: CASSLGQGSINTEAFF.

The chain combines TRBV2 with TRBJ2-3; maybe TRBD1 (5 bases). V was cut by 6 bases and J by 0 bases, with 16 bases left in between. The V gene's germline CDR1 is SNHLY and CDR2 FYNNEI. This CDR3 has 16 amino acids. The CDR3 is CASREQDHSSTDTQYF. The CDR3 region has the DNA TGTGCCAGCAGGGAACAGGACCACTCTAGCACAGATACGCAGTATTTT.

This clonotype was seen only a few times. V is TRBV12-3 or TRBV12-4 and J is TRBJ1-5; D unclear. This CDR3 is 14 amino acids long. Trimming cost V 5 bases and J 6 bases, with 14 bases left between them. The chain's CDR3 is CASSLGKGSQPQHF. The CDR3 DNA reads as TGTGCCAGCAGTCTAGGGAAAGGGAGTCAGCCCCAGCATTTT.

The V call is TRBV5-4, the J call TRBJ2-7; 7 nucleotides align to TRBD1. The V gene end was trimmed by 0 bases and the J gene end by 1 base; junction bases not matched to a gene: 7. Germline loops: CDR1 SGHNT, CDR2 YYREEE (reference sequence). This CDR3 comprises 16 residues. The CDR3 is CASSLEQTGASYEQYF. The DNA of the CDR3 is TGTGCCAGCAGCTTGGAACAAACAGGGGCTTCCTACGAGCAGTACTTC.

This clonotype was seen only a few times. The chain has TRBV11-3 and TRBJ1-1; the D is unclear. CDR1 and CDR2 from the germline V gene are SGHNT and YENEEA. The CDR3 is made up of 13 amino acids. V lost 1 base and J lost 8, with 11 bases in between. The CDR3 region is CASSLAHGSEAFF. The CDR3 bases are TGTGCCAGCAGCTTAGCCCATGGATCCGAAGCTTTCTTT.

The chain combines TRBV19 with TRBJ2-1; 7 nucleotides line up with TRBD2. Unmatched junction bases numbered 20, after V lost 3 bases and J lost 3 bases. The CDR3 has 20 residues. Germline CDR1 and CDR2: LNHDA and SQIVND (reference sequence). This chain's CDR3 is CASSMAPFRLAEGVYNEQFF. CDR3 DNA sequence: TGTGCCAGTAGTATGGCCCCCTTTAGACTAGCTGAGGGCGTCTACAATGAGCAGTTCTTC.

As concerns this clonotype: This CDR3 is missing its conserved last phenylalanine or tryptophan, likely due to a read error. It is unclear where the CDR3 begins or ends on the DNA, so no DNA is shown, and the CDR3 is as TCRdb lists it. The rearrangement joins TRBV27 to TRBJ1-2; the table's D call of TRBD1 was not tested on the DNA. The CDR3 has 8 amino acids, counting both end residues. CDR1 is MNHEY, CDR2 SMNVEV, per germline (reference sequence). CDR3: CASRGVIC.

This clonotype was counted ten times or more. The chain is built from TRBV7-8 and TRBJ1-1; no definite D call. Germline V CDR1 and CDR2: SGHVS, FQNEAQ. Trimming shortened V by 5 bases and J by 5 bases, and 18 bases separated the two germline ends. The CDR3 sequence is 15 residues long. CDR3 region: CASSPRTLRETEAFF. CDR3 nucleotides: TGTGCCAGCAGCCCAAGGACCTTGCGGGAGACTGAAGCTTTCTTT.

The gene calls are TRBV19 and TRBJ1-4; no reliable D call. The CDR3 is 12 residues long. V was clipped by 3 bases and J by 12 bases, with 11 bases between them. Germline values: CDR1 LNHDA, CDR2 SQIVND (reference sequence). The CDR3 sequence is CASSIGPNELFF. The CDR3 DNA sequence: TGTGCCAGTAGTATCGGACCCAACGAACTGTTTTTT.

V and J are TRBV27 and TRBJ2-7; 9 bases align to TRBD1. V was clipped by 5 bases and J by 3 bases; unmatched bases: 11. This CDR3 contains 16 residues. Germline CDR1 is MNHEY and CDR2 is SMNVEV (reference sequence). Here the CDR3 reads CASSPLPRDRDYEQYF. In nucleotides, the CDR3 is TGTGCCAGCAGTCCTCTCCCCCGGGACAGGGACTACGAGCAGTACTTC.

CDR3: CASSDARGVGNTIYF. For the CDR3, the DNA is TGTGCCAGCAGCGACGCCCGAGGGGTTGGAAACACCATATATTTT. This sequence joins TRBV7-9 and TRBJ1-3; D is perhaps TRBD1 (5 bases). Trimming left V 5 bases short and J 3 bases short, with 14 bases between. The CDR3 runs 15 residues. Germline values: CDR1 SEHNR, CDR2 FQNEAQ (reference sequence).

This clonotype was detected many times. The rearrangement uses TRBV6-6 and TRBJ1-2, with no clear D. The germline CDR1 and CDR2 sequences are MNHNY and SVGAGI (reference sequence). The CDR3 extends over 15 amino acids. The V gene lost 6 bases and the J gene lost 5 bases, with 19 bases spanning the gap. The CDR3 is CASRESIRLEYGYTF. The CDR3 nucleotides read TGTGCCAGCAGGGAGAGTATCCGGCTTGAGTATGGCTACACCTTC.

The chain carries TRBV27 and TRBJ1-5, with 7 positions matching TRBD1. The CDR3 loop spans 14 amino acids. The germline V gene has CDR1 MNHEY and CDR2 SMNVEV (reference sequence). The ends lost 5 bases at V and 3 bases at J; junction bases unmatched: 4. The CDR3 sequence is CASSIQGTNQPQHF. DNA for the CDR3: TGTGCCAGCAGTATACAGGGGACCAATCAGCCCCAGCATTTT.

V usage is TRBV5-1 and J usage is TRBJ2-1, with 10 bases lining up with TRBD1. Germline loops: CDR1 SGHRS, CDR2 YFSETQ. The CDR3 has 15 residues. Unmatched junction bases numbered 2, after V lost 4 bases and J lost 1 base. The CDR3 region is CASSGTGDSYNEQFF. The DNA for the CDR3 is TGCGCCAGCAGCGGGACAGGGGATTCCTACAATGAGCAGTTCTTC.

In its sample, this clonotype was seen many times. The gene calls are TRBV7-6 and TRBJ2-3; D is perhaps TRBD2 (6 bases). V was clipped by 1 base and J by 0 bases, with 14 bases between them. CDR1 and CDR2 (germline): SGHVS, FNYEAQ. The CDR3 has 17 residues. This CDR3 reads CASSLGGGKRSTDTQYF. The CDR3 DNA sequence: TGTGCCAGCAGCTTAGGTGGGGGGAAGAGGAGCACAGATACGCAGTATTTT.

V gene TRBV7-6 combines with J gene TRBJ2-2, with D possibly matching TRBD2 (7 bases). The CDR3 is 14 amino acids. Trimming took 5 bases from V and 6 from J, leaving 13 bases between them. Germline V CDR1 and CDR2: SGHVS, FNYEAQ. CDR3 sequence: CASSPEGGAGELFF. The DNA for the CDR3 is TGTGCCAGCAGCCCCGAAGGGGGGGCCGGGGAGCTGTTTTTT.

The V call is TRBV7-9, the J call TRBJ1-4; a weak D match, TRBD1 (5 bases). Germline CDR1 reads SEHNR; CDR2 reads FQNEAQ (reference sequence). This CDR3 has 14 amino acids. Trimming removed 7 bases at V and 8 bases at J, with 17 bases between. CDR3 residues: CASNPDNPEEKLFF. The CDR3 DNA reads TGTGCCAGCAACCCGGACAACCCGGAGGAAAAACTGTTTTTT.